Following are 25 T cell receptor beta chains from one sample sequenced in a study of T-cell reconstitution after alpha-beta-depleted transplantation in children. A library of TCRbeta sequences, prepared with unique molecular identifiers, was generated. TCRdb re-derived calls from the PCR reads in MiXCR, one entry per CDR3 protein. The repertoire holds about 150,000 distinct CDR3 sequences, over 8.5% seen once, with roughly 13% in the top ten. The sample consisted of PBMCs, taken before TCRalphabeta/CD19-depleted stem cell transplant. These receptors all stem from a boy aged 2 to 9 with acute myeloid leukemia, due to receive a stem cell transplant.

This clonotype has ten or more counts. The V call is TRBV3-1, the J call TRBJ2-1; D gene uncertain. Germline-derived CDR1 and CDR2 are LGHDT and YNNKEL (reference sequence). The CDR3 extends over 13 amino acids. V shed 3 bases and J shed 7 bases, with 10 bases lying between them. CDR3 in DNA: TGTGCCAGCAGCCACCCCCCTCTTAATGAGCAGTTCTTC. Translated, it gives CASSHPPLNEQFF.

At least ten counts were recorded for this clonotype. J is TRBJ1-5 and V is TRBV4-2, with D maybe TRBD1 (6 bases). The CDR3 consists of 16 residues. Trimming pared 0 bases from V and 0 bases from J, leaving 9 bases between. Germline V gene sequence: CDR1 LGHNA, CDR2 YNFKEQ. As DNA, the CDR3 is TGTGCCAGCAGCCAAGAAGCAGGGGCTAGCAATCAGCCCCAGCATTTT. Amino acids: CASSQEAGASNQPQHF.

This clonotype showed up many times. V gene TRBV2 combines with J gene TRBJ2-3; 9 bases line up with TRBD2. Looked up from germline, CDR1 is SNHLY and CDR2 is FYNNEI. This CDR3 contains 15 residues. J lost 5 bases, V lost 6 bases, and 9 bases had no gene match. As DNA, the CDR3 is TGTGCCAGCAGCGGGATAGCGGGAGTGAGAGATACGCAGTATTTT. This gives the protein CASSGIAGVRDTQYF. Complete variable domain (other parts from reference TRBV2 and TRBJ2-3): EPEVTQTPSHQVTQMGQEVILRCVPISNHLYFYWYRQILGQKVEFLVSFYNNEISEKSEIFDDQFSVERPDGSNFTLKIRSTKLEDSAMYFCASSGIAGVRDTQYFGPGTRLTVL.

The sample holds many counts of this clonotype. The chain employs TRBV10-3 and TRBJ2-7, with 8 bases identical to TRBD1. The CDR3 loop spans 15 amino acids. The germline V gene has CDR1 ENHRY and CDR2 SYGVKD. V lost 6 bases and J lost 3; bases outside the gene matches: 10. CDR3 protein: CAIRAPGQGIYEQYF. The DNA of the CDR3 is TGTGCCATCAGGGCCCCAGGACAGGGAATCTACGAGCAGTACTTC.

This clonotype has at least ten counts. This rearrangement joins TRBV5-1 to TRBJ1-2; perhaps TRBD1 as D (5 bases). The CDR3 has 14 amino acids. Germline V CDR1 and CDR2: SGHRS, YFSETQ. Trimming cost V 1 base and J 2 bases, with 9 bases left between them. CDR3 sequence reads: CASSLFAGNYGYTF. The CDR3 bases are TGCGCCAGCAGCTTGTTTGCAGGGAACTATGGCTACACCTTC.

This CDR3 reads CASSGTGVSYEQYF. CDR3 bases: TGTGCCAGCTCAGGGACAGGGGTCTCCTACGAGCAGTACTTC. This chain connects TRBV18 to TRBJ2-7; 10 bases are a match to TRBD1. The CDR3 runs to 14 residues. J was trimmed by 0 bases and V by 5 bases; bases with no gene match: 1. Germline values: CDR1 KGHSH, CDR2 LQKENI. The whole variable domain, remainder taken from reference TRBV18 and TRBJ2-7, is NAGVMQNPRHLVRRRGQEARLRCSPMKGHSHVYWYRQLPEEGLKFMVYLQKENIIDESGMPKERFSAEFPKEGPSILRIQQVVRGDSAAYFCASSGTGVSYEQYFGPGTRLTVT.

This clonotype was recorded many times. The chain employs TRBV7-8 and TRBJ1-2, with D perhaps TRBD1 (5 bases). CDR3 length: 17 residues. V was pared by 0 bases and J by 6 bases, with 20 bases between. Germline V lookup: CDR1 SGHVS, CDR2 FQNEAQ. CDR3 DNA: TGTGCCAGCAGCTTAGCTCTGGGGCCCGTTGGTAGGAATGGCTACACCTTC. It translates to CASSLALGPVGRNGYTF.

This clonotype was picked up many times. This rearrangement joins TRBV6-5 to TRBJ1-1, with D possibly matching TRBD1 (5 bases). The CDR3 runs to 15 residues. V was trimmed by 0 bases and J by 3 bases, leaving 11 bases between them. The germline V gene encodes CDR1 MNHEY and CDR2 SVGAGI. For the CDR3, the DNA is TGTGCCAGCAGTTACTCGATTTCGGGGGACACTGAAGCTTTCTTT. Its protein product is CASSYSISGDTEAFF.

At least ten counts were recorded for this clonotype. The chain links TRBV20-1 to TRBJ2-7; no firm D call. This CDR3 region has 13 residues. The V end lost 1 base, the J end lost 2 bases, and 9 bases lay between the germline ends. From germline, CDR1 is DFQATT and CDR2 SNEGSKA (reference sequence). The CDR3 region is CSARAVTAYEQYF. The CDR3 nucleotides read TGCAGTGCTAGAGCGGTCACAGCCTACGAGCAGTACTTC.

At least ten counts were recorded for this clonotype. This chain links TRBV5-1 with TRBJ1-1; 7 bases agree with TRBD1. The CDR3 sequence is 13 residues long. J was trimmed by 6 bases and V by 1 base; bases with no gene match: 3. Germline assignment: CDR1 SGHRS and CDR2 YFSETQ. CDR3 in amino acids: CASSLIQGPEAFF. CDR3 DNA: TGCGCCAGCAGCTTGATACAGGGGCCTGAAGCTTTCTTT.

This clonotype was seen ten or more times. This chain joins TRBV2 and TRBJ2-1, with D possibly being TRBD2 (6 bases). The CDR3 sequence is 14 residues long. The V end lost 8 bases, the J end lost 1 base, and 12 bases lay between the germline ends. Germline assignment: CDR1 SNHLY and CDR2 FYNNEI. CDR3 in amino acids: CASHTGESYNEQFF. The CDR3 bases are TGTGCCAGCCACACGGGGGAATCCTACAATGAGCAGTTCTTC.

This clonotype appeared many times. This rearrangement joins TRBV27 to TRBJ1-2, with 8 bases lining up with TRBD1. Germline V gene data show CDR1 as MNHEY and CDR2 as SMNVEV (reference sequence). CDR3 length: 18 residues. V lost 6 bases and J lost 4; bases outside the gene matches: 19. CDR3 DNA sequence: TGTGCCAGCAGCCCGTACCCATCCCTTGGACAGGGAAGCTATGGCTACACCTTC. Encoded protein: CASSPYPSLGQGSYGYTF.

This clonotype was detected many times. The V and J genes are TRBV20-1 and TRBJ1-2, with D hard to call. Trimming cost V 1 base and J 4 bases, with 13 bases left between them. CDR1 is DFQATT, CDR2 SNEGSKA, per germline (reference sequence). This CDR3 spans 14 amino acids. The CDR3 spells CSARVGSTGYGYTF. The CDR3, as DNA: TGCAGTGCTAGAGTTGGGAGTACGGGCTATGGCTACACCTTC.

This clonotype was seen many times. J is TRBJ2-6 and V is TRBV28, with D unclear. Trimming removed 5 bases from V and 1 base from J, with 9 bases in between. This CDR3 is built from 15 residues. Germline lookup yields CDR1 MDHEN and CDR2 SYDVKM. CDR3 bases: TGTGCCAGCAGTCCGCATGAGTCTGGGGCCAACGTCCTGACTTTC. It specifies CASSPHESGANVLTF.

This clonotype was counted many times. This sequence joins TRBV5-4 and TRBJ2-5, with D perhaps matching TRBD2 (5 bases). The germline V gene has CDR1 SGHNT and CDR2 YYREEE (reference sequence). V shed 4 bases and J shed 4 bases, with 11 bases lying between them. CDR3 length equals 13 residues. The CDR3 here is CASSLRGAETQYF. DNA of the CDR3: TGTGCCAGCAGCCTTCGGGGAGCAGAGACCCAGTACTTC. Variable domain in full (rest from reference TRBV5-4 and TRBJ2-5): ETGVTQSPTHLIKTRGQQVTLRCSSQSGHNTVSWYQQALGQGPQFIFQYYREEENGRGNFPPRFSGLQFPNYSSELNVNALELDDSALYLCASSLRGAETQYFGPGTRLLVL.

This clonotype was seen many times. Written as DNA, the CDR3 is TGTGCCAGCCGCCAGTCAACAGGGAAGTTGTACGTC. Translated: CASRQSTGKLYV. This chain links TRBV7-6 with TRBJ2-7, with a tentative D call TRBD1 (6 bases). The germline V and J ends were trimmed by 8 bases and 12 bases, with 20 bases remaining between them. This CDR3 contains 12 residues. Germline values: CDR1 SGHVS, CDR2 FNYEAQ.

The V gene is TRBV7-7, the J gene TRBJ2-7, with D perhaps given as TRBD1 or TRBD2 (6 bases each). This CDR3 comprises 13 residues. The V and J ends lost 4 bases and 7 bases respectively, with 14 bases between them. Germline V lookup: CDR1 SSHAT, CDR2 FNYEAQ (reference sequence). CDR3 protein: CASSSKTGGEQYF. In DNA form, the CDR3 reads TGTGCCAGCAGCTCAAAGACAGGAGGGGAGCAGTACTTC.

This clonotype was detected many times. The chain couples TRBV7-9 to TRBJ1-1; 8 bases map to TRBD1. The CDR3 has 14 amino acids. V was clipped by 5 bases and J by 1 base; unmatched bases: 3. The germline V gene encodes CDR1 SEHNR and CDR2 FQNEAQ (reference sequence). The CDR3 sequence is CASSTGGRNTEAFF. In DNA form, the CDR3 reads TGTGCCAGCAGCACAGGGGGTAGGAACACTGAAGCTTTCTTT.

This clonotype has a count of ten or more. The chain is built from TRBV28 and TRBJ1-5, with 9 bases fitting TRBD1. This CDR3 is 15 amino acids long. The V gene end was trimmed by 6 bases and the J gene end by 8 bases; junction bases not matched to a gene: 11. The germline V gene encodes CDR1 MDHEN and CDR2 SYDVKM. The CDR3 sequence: CASRPDRGFIEPQHF. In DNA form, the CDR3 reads TGTGCCAGCAGGCCGGACAGGGGTTTCATCGAGCCCCAGCATTTT.

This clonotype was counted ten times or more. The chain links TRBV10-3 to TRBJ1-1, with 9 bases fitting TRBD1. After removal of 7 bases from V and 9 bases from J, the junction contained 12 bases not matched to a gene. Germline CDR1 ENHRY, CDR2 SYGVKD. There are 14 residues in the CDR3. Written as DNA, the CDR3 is TGTGCCATCAATAACTCCCCGGGACAGGGTAAAGCTTTCTTT. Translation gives CAINNSPGQGKAFF.

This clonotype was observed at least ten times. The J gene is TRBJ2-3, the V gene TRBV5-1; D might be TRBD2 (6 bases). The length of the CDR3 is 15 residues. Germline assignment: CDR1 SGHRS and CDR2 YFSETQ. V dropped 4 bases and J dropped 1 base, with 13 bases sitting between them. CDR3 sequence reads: CASSLGLWRTDTQYF. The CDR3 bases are TGCGCCAGCAGCCTTGGACTATGGCGCACAGATACGCAGTATTTT.

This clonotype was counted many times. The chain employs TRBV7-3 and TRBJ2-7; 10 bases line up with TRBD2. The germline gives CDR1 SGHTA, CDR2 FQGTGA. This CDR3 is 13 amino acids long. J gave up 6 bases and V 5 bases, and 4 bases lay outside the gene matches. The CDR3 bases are TGTGCCAGCAGCCTCCTAGCGGGAGCCGAGCAGTACTTC. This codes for CASSLLAGAEQYF.

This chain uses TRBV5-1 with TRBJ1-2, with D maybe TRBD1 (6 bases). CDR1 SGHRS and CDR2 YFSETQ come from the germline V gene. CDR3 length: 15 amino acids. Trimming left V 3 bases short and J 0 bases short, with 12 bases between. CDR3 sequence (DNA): TGCGCCAGCAGCTATCGGGGGGGCCCTAACTATGGCTACACCTTC. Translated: CASSYRGGPNYGYTF.

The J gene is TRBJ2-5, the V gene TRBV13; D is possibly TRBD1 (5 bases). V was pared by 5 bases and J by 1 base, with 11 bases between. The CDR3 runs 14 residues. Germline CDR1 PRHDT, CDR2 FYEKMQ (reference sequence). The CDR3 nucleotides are TGTGCCAGCAGCACCCCGACAGTCCAAGAGACCCAGTACTTC. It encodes CASSTPTVQETQYF.

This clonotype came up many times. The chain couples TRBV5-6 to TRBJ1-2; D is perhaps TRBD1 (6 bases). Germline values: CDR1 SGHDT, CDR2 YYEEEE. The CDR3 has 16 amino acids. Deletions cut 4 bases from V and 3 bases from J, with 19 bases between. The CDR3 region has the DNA TGTGCCAGCAGCCTTATCGGGGGGCGAGAAGACTATGGCTACACCTTC. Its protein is CASSLIGGREDYGYTF. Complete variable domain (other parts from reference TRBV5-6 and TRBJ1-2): DAGVTQSPTHLIKTRGQQVTLRCSPKSGHDTVSWYQQALGQGPQFIFQYYEEEERQRGNFPDRFSGHQFPNYSSELNVNALLLGDSALYLCASSLIGGREDYGYTFGSGTRLTVV.